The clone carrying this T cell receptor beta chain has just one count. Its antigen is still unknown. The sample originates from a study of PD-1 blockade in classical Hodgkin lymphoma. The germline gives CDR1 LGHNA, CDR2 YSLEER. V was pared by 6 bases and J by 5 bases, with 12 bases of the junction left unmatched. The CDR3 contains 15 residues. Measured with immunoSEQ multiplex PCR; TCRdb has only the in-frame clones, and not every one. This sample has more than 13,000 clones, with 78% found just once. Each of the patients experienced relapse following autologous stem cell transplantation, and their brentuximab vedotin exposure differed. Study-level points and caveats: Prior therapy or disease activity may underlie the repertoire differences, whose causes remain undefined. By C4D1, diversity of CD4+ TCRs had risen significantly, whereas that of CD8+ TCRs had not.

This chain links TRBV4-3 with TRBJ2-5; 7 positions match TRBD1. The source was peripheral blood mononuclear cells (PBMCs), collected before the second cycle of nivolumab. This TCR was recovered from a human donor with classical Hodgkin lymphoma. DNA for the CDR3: TGCGCCAGCAGTCCCGTTTACAGGGGCTGGGAGACCCAGTACTTC. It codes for CASSPVYRGWETQYF.